This note documents a single T cell receptor beta chain sequence. Participants' own reports of clinical history determined their cohort assignment. Under the authors' procedure: Estimated nucleated cell counts came from reference gene primer amplification. Sequencing was performed with immunoSEQ multiplex PCR; in TCRdb, only in-frame clones are kept and a portion is missing. V and J calls plus clone size are reproduced from that table; the DNA served to infer D and trimming. The sample has roughly 250,000 clones; around 87% are singletons. This sample is drawn from a study of blood T cell repertoires in COVID-19. Turning to the study itself: PBMCs, B-cell-depleted T cells, or T cells provided the cDNA or gDNA that made up the material.

With 2 bases removed from V and 1 base from J, the gap between germline ends came to 14 bases. The CDR3 contains 16 residues. Germline V CDR1 and CDR2: SGHTA, FQGTGA. The sequence was obtained from a woman in her twenties or thirties with acute COVID-19. Sequencing was carried out using PBMCs or T cells enriched from blood (not recorded which). The chain carries TRBV7-3 and TRBJ1-1; the D is unclear. CDR3 sequence (DNA): TGTGCCAGCAGCTTACACCCCCATGTCGGGAACACTGAAGCTTTCTTT. The encoded protein is CASSLHPHVGNTEAFF.